This is a list of T cell receptor beta chains from one sample in a study of cytomegalovirus exposure and HLA in healthy donors. Sequencing used immunoSEQ multiplex PCR; TCRdb keeps in-frame clones, though not all of them. The sample consists of over 250,000 clones, around two thirds of them appearing once. Sequencing input: PBMCs. These receptor sequences come from a female donor in good health and CMV-seronegative. Each CDR3 is given with its conserved first and last residue. The order of the fields is J gene, CDR3 length, V gene, CDR3 protein.

j_gene: TRBJ2-5; len: 14; v_gene: TRBV6-1; CDR3aa: CASDDRGSRETQYF
j_gene: TRBJ1-1; len: 10; v_gene: TRBV2; CDR3aa: CATIGRGAFF
j_gene: TRBJ2-2; len: 14; v_gene: TRBV15; CDR3aa: CATSRVPNTGELFF
j_gene: TRBJ1-1; len: 14; v_gene: TRBV10-3; CDR3aa: CAISESRLNTEAFF
j_gene: TRBJ1-2; len: 15; v_gene: TRBV5-4; CDR3aa: CASSLMDREGNGYTF
j_gene: TRBJ1-5; len: 16; v_gene: TRBV21-1; CDR3aa: CASSIPGTGIGQPQHF
j_gene: TRBJ2-1; len: 16; v_gene: TRBV4-2; CDR3aa: CASSQGEWEGENEQFF
j_gene: TRBJ2-6; len: 16; v_gene: TRBV6-5; CDR3aa: CASSYTFLSGANVLTF
j_gene: TRBJ1-2; len: 13; v_gene: TRBV6-5; CDR3aa: CASSLRQGWQYTF
j_gene: TRBJ2-2; len: 15; v_gene: TRBV29-1; CDR3aa: CSVVGAGEDTGELFF